The T cell receptor beta chain described here comes from a study of blood T cell repertoires in COVID-19 (dated by TCRdb to 2019 to 2021). Broadly, across the study: Samples from collaborators originated in the United States, Italy and Spain and spanned both the acute and convalescent phases of COVID-19. Where HLA class I and class II types were available, the types were taken from metadata supplied by the sample provider, not from assay-based typing. Deeply sampled blood TCRbeta repertoires from subjects exposed to, actively infected with, or recovered from COVID-19 were included in the dataset. The material from the prospective study consisted of cDNA or gDNA derived from T cells, B-cell-depleted T cells, or PBMCs. Samples were obtained from the ongoing ImmuneRACE study (first 160 participants) and from roughly 1,300 subjects provided by 6 global collaborators. The repertoires were released in a freely available public database intended as a resource for research on the immune response to SARS-CoV-2. The sample metadata nearly always contained a de-identified subject ID, COVID-19 status, age in years and sex.

The immunoSEQ Assay, a bias-controlled multiplex PCR, was used to amplify TCRbeta CDR3 regions from genomic DNA. In the authors' own workflow: The number of nucleated cells in each sample was estimated by amplification of reference gene primers within the assay. Sequence reads were collapsed and filtered to measure the absolute abundance of every unique TCRbeta CDR3 rearrangement. For each sample, productive Simpson clonality was calculated as the square root of Simpson's diversity index across productive rearrangements. In TCRdb, the immuneACCESS table is reduced to in-frame sequences with V and J assigned. These tables do not hold every clone; where another copy was compared, an unresolved V gene accounts for under half, and the others remain unexplained. From that table come the V and J calls and clone size; the DNA was used to work out D and trimming. Within this sample are 50,000 to 65,000 clones, with approximately 85% of them counted one time only. Clones ranked in the top ten supply roughly 3.5% of the sample.

From its cysteine to its phenylalanine, the CDR3 spans 14 amino acids. Solely the CDR3 DNA is kept, with 42 bases framed from the first base. From V the trimming removes 11 bases and from J it removes 10 bases, while the gene matches leave 14 bases of the junction unaccounted for. The germline V gene yields ENHRY for CDR1 and SYGVKD for CDR2. On this clone itself: Its antigen is currently not known. Per-nucleotide qualities are absent, and no much larger clonotype sits a single base away.

Paper-wide results and their limitations: The quantity of clinical and demographic metadata differed by source and by participant and was supplied without curation.

Each collaborating institution followed its own protocols to collect whole blood in K2EDTA tubes. For TCRbeta analysis, collaborators shipped samples as frozen whole blood, isolated PBMCs, or DNA extracted from either of those sample types. This receptor was identified in a man between 50 and 59 years old with active COVID-19. What was sequenced was peripheral blood. The chain is encoded by TRBV10-3 joined to TRBJ1-6; 7 bases in between match TRBD1. The CDR3 region has the sequence CAVKQGPLLSPLHF. The nucleotides are TGTGCCGTCAAACAGGGGCCCCTCTTATCACCCCTCCACTTT.